What follows are 5 T cell receptor beta chains derived from one specimen sequenced in a study of cytomegalovirus exposure and HLA in healthy donors (dated by TCRdb to about 2017). The method behind the library was the immunoSEQ multiplex PCR assay. For the multiplex PCR, a mixture combining 60 forward primers for TCR Vbeta segments and 13 reverse primers for TCR Jbeta segments was used. TCRdb limited this immuneACCESS table to in-frame rearrangements with V and J called. A share of clones is missing; checked studies link under half to unresolved V genes, and the rest is unexplained. Across this sample there are about 82,000 clones, with around 70% seen only once. Around 6.5% of the sample is held by the ten biggest clonotypes. Sequencing was carried out using PBMCs. The receptor source for this set is a woman in her fifties or sixties in good health and CMV-seropositive.

The chain uses TRBV6-5 and TRBJ1-2, with D perhaps TRBD1 (5 bases). Germline CDR1 and CDR2: MNHEY and SVGAGI. Deletions cut 5 bases from V and 2 bases from J, with 15 bases between. The length of the CDR3 is 15 residues. The CDR3 protein is CASSRSWGGNYGYTF. CDR3 nucleotides: TGTGCCAGCAGTCGGAGCTGGGGGGGGAACTATGGCTACACCTTC.

The chain recombines TRBV27 with TRBJ2-1; 10 bases match TRBD2. The CDR3 consists of 15 residues. V lost 6 bases to trimming and J lost 3 bases; unmatched junction nucleotides: 5. Germline V gives CDR1 MNHEY, CDR2 SMNVEV (reference sequence). The CDR3 here is CASSPRTSGYNEQFF. CDR3 coding DNA: TGTGCCAGCAGCCCCCGGACTAGCGGCTACAATGAGCAGTTCTTC.

The genes are TRBV5-1 and TRBJ2-7; D ambiguous. Per germline, CDR1 SGHRS and CDR2 YFSETQ. CDR3 length equals 11 residues. V gave up 5 bases and J gave up 1 base, with 4 bases separating them. DNA for the CDR3: TGCGCCAGCAGGGAGTCCTACGAGCAGTACTTC. Its protein is CASRESYEQYF.

The rearrangement links TRBV2 to TRBJ1-4; 7 bases map to TRBD1. Trimming at V came to 5 bases and at J to 5 bases, leaving 5 bases not matched to a gene. This CDR3 contains 14 residues. The germline gives CDR1 SNHLY, CDR2 FYNNEI. As DNA, the CDR3 is TGTGCCAGCAGTCCGGGACAGCAAAATGAAAAACTGTTTTTT. Translating it yields CASSPGQQNEKLFF. The full variable domain, completed using reference TRBV2 and TRBJ1-4, is EPEVTQTPSHQVTQMGQEVILRCVPISNHLYFYWYRQILGQKVEFLVSFYNNEISEKSEIFDDQFSVERPDGSNFTLKIRSTKLEDSAMYFCASSPGQQNEKLFFGSGTQLSVL.

This chain joins TRBV6-5 and TRBJ1-1, with D possibly TRBD1 on 5 matching bases. Germline-derived CDR1 and CDR2 are MNHEY and SVGAGI. This CDR3 contains 13 residues. V lost 5 bases and J lost 1, with 8 bases in between. The CDR3 DNA follows: TGTGCCAGCAGTGCCACAGGGAACACTGAAGCTTTCTTT. Translating gives CASSATGNTEAFF.